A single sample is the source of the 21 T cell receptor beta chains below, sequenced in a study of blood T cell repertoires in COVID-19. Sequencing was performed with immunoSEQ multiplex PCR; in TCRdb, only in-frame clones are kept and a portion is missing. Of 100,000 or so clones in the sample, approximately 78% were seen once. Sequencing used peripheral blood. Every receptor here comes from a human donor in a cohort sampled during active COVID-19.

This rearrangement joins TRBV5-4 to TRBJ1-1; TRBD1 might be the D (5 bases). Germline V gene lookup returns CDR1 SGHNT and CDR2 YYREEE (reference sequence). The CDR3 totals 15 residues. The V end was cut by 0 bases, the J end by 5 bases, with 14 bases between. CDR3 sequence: CASSLEVGTYTEAFF. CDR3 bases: TGTGCCAGCAGCTTGGAGGTCGGGACTTATACTGAAGCTTTCTTT.

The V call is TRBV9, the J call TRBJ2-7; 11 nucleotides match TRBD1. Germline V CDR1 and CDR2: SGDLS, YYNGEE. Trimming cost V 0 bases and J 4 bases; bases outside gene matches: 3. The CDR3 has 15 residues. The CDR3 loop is CASSVGTGGAYEQYF. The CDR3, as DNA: TGTGCCAGCAGCGTAGGGACAGGGGGCGCGTACGAGCAGTACTTC.

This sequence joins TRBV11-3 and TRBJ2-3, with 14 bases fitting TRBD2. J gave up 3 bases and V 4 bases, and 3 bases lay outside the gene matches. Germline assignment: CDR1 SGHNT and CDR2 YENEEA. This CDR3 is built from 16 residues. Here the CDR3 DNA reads TGTGCCAGCAGCTGGGGACTAGCGGGGGCTACAGATACGCAGTATTTT. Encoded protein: CASSWGLAGATDTQYF.

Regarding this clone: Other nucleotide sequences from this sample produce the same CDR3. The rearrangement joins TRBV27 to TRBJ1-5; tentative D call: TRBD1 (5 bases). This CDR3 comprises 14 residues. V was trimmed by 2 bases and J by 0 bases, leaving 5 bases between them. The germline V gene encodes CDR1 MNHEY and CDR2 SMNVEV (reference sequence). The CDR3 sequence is CASSLRGSNQPQHF. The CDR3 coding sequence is TGTGCCAGCAGTTTAAGGGGTAGCAATCAGCCCCAGCATTTT.

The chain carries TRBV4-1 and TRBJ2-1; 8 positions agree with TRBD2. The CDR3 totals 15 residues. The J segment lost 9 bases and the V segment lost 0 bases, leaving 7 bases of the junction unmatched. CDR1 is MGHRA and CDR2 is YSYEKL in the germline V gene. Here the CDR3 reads CASSQDPRGGTEQFF. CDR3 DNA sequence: TGCGCCAGCAGCCAAGATCCGCGCGGGGGGACTGAGCAGTTCTTC.

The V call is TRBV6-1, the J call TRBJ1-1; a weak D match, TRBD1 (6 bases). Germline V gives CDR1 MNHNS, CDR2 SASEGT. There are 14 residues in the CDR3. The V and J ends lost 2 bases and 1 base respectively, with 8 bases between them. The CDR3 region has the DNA TGTGCCAGCAGTGAAAGGGGGGGGAACACTGAAGCTTTCTTT. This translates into CASSERGGNTEAFF.

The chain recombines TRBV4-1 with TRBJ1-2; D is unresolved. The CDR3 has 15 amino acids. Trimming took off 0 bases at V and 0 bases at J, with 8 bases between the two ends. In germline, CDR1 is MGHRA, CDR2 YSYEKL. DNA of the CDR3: TGCGCCAGCAGCCAAGAGGGCAGAACTAACTATGGCTACACCTTC. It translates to CASSQEGRTNYGYTF.

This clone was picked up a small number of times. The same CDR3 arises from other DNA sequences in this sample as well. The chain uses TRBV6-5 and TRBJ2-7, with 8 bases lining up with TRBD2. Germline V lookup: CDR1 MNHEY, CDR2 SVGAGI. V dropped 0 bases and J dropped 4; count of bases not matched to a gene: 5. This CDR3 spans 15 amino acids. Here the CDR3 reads CASSYSTGGLYEQYF. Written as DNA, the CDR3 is TGTGCCAGCAGTTACTCTACGGGGGGGCTGTACGAGCAGTACTTC.

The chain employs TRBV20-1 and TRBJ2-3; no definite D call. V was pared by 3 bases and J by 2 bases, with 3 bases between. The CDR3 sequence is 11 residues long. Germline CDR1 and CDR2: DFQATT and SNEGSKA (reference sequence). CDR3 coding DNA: TGCAGTGCTAGCATCACAGATACGCAGTATTTT. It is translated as CSASITDTQYF.

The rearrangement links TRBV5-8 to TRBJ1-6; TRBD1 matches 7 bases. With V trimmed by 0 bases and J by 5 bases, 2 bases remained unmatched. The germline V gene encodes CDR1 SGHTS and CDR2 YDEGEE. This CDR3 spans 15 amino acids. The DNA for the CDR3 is TGTGCCAGCAGCTTGGGTCAGGGGGATAATTCACCCCTCCACTTT. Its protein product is CASSLGQGDNSPLHF.

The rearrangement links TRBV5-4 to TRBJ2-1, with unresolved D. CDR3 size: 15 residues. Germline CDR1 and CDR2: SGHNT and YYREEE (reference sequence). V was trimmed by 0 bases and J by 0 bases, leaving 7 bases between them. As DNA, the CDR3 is TGTGCCAGCAGCTTGGTGGTTAGCTCCTACAATGAGCAGTTCTTC. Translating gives CASSLVVSSYNEQFF.

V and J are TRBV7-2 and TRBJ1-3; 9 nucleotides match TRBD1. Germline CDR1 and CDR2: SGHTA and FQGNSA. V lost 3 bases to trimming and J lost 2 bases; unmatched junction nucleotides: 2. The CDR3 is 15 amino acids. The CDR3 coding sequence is TGTGCCAGCAGCTTGCGACAGGGGGCTGGAAACACCATATATTTT. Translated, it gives CASSLRQGAGNTIYF.

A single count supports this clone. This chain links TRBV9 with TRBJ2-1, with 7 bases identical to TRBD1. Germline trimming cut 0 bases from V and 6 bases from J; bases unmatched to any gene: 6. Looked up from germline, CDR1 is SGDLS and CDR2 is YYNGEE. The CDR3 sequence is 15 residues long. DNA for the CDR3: TGTGCCAGCAGCGTAGGAGGGGGCGAGGGCAATGAGCAGTTCTTC. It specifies CASSVGGGEGNEQFF. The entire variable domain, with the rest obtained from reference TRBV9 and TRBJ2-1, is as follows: DSGVTQTPKHLITATGQRVTLRCSPRSGDLSVYWYQQSLDQGLQFLIQYYNGEERAKGNILERFSAQQFPDLHSELNLSSLELGDSALYFCASSVGGGEGNEQFFGPGTRLTVL.

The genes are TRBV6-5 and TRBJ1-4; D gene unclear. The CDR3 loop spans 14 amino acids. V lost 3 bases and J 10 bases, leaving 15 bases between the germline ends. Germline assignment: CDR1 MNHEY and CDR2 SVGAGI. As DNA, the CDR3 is TGTGCCAGCAGTTATCAGGTGTTTGATCGAAAACTGTTTTTT. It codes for CASSYQVFDRKLFF.

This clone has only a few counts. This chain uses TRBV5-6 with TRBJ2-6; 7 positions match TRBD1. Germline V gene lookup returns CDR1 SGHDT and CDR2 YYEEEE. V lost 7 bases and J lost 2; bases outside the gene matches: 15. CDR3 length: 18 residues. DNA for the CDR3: TGTGCCAGCCTCTCATTAGGGGGCAGGAGGACTGGGGCCAACGTCCTGACTTTC. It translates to CASLSLGGRRTGANVLTF.

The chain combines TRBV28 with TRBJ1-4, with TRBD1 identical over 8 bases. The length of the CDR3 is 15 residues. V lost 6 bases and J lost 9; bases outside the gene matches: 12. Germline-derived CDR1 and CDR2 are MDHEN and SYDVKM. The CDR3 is CASSRNPRQGKKLFF. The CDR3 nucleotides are TGTGCCAGCAGCCGAAACCCCCGACAGGGGAAAAAACTGTTTTTT.

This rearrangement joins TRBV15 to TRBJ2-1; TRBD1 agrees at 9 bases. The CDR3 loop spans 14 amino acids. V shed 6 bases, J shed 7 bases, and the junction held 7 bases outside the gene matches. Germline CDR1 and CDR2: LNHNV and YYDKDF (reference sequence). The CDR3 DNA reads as TGTGCCACCAGAGGGGGGACAGGGAGGAATGAGCAGTTCTTC. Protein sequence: CATRGGTGRNEQFF.

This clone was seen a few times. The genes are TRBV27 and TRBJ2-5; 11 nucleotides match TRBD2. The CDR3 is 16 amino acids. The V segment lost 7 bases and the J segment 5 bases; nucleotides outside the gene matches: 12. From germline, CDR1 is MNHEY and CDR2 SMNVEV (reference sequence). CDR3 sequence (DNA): TGTGCCAGCATGGGTCTTAGCGGGGGGGCCGTGGAGACCCAGTACTTC. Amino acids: CASMGLSGGAVETQYF.

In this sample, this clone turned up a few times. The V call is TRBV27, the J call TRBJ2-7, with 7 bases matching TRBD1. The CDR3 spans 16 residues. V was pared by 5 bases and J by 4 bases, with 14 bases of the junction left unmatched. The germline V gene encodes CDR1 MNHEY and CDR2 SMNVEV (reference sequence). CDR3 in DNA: TGTGCCAGCAGTATTACAGGGGCCGTTTTCTATTACGAGCAGTACTTC. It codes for CASSITGAVFYYEQYF.

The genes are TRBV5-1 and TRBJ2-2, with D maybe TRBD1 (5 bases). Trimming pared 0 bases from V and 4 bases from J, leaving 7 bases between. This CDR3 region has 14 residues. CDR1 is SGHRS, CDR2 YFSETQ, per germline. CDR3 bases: TGCGCCAGCAGCTTGGAGCAGGGCACCGGGGAGCTGTTTTTT. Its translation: CASSLEQGTGELFF.

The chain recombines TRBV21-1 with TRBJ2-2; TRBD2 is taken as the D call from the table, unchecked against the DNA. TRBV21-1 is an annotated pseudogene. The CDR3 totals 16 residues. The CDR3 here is CASSKGGQGQPGELFF. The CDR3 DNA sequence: TGTGCCAGCAGCAAGGGGGGGCAGGGCCAACCCGGGGAGCTGTTTTTT.